Listed below are T cell receptor beta chains from one sample, sequenced in a study of cytomegalovirus exposure and HLA in healthy donors. Method: immunoSEQ multiplex PCR; TCRdb's copy keeps in-frame clones and lacks some. This table has some 160,000 clones, 80% to 85% appearing once. Sequences were obtained from PBMCs. Receptors originate from a male donor in good health and CMV-seronegative. The CDR3 runs from the conserved cysteine through the conserved F or W. A D gene is named only where the DNA matches it firmly. The size of a clone is reported for some rows only, either as once, few or many, or as a class for expanded clones.

-	-	TRBJ2-7	TRBV4-3	TGCGCCAGCAGCCCCTTTGTGGGGACTTCCTCCTACGAGCAGTACTTC	CASSPFVGTSSYEQYF
-	-	TRBJ2-1	TRBV28	TGTGCCAGCAGCTCCTTTGGGAGCTCCTACAATGAGCAGTTCTTC	CASSSFGSSYNEQFF
-	-	TRBJ1-1	TRBV6-5	TGTGCCAGCAGGGGTAGAGGACAGCCCAACACTGAAGCTTTCTTT	CASRGRGQPNTEAFF
TRBD1	-	TRBJ2-7	TRBV15	TGTGCCACCAGCAGGTACCGGGACAGGGTCGCCGACGAGCAGTACTTC	CATSRYRDRVADEQYF
TRBD1	-	TRBJ1-1	TRBV15	TGTGCCACCAGCAGGGTTTCCGGGACAGGGCTTTCTGAAGCTTTCTTT	CATSRVSGTGLSEAFF
TRBD1	once	TRBJ1-1	TRBV5-4	TGTGCCAGCAGCCCTCGACCGGACAGGGACACTGAAGCTTTCTTT	CASSPRPDRDTEAFF
-	-	TRBJ2-7	TRBV19	TGTGCCAGTACCCCCCCAGGGGGGCGCGAGCAGTACTTC	CASTPPGGREQYF
TRBD1	-	TRBJ2-2	TRBV7-6	TGTGCCAGCAGCCCCCGGGCGGCAGGGGGTACGGCCGGGGAGCTGTTTTTT	CASSPRAAGGTAGELFF
-	-	TRBJ2-1	TRBV5-1	TGCGCCAGCAGCTTGGGGCAGGGTAGCAATGAGCAGTTCTTC	CASSLGQGSNEQFF
-	once	TRBJ1-3	TRBV4-2	TGTGCCAGCAGCCAAGATCCGGTCCCAACCGGAAACACCATATATTTT	CASSQDPVPTGNTIYF
-	-	TRBJ1-4	TRBV19	TGTGCCAGTAGCAACAACCGCTACCGGCGGGAAAAACTGTTTTTT	CASSNNRYRREKLFF
TRBD1	-	TRBJ1-6	TRBV15	TGTGCCACCAGCAGAGATAGAGTACGGGGACAGGGTAATTCACCCCTCCACTTT	CATSRDRVRGQGNSPLHF
-	-	TRBJ2-7	TRBV6-5	TGTGCCAGCAGTTACGAAGGCAGGTCCTACGAGCAGTACTTC	CASSYEGRSYEQYF
-	-	TRBJ2-7	TRBV28	TGTGCCAGCAGTTCCCCTAGGCAGGGGACCTACGAGCAGTACTTC	CASSSPRQGTYEQYF
TRBD1	-	TRBJ2-7	TRBV7-8	TGTGCCAGCAGCTTATCGACAGGGGATGCCTACGAGCAGTACTTC	CASSLSTGDAYEQYF
-	-	TRBJ1-5	TRBV27	TGTGCCAGCAGCCCCCTCGCAGGGAGCAATCAGCCCCAGCATTTT	CASSPLAGSNQPQHF
-	-	TRBJ2-7	TRBV2	TGTGCCAGAGGGGGGGCGATGGGAACCTACGAGCAGTACTTC	CARGGAMGTYEQYF
TRBD2	-	TRBJ2-7	TRBV27	TGTGCCAGCAGTTTGGTCCCGACTAGCGGGATCTACGAGCAGTACTTC	CASSLVPTSGIYEQYF
TRBD1	-	TRBJ1-1	TRBV5-4	TGTGCCAGCAGCTCAGCGGACAGGGGGCTAAGGAACACTGAAGCTTTCTTT	CASSSADRGLRNTEAFF
TRBD2	-	TRBJ2-5	TRBV4-3	TGCGCCAGCAGCCAAGAGGCCCTAGCGGGAAACCAAGAGACCCAGTACTTC	CASSQEALAGNQETQYF
-	-	TRBJ2-1	TRBV9	TGTGCCAGCAGCACCCCCCCGGGCAAAGGGGACAATGAGCAGTTCTTC	CASSTPPGKGDNEQFF
TRBD2	-	TRBJ2-5	TRBV7-7	TGTGCCAGCAGCTTAGCGGGGGGGCAAGAGACCCAGTACTTC	CASSLAGGQETQYF
-	-	TRBJ2-2	TRBV7-2	TGTGCCAGCAGCTTAGCGGGGGGGCGAAACACCGGGGAGCTGTTTTTT	CASSLAGGRNTGELFF
TRBD1	-	TRBJ2-7	TRBV6-5	TGTGCCAGCAGTTACTCGACGACAGGGGGAAGCTACGAGCAGTACTTC	CASSYSTTGGSYEQYF
-	-	TRBJ2-5	TRBV7-3	TGTGCCAGCAGCTTAAGCCTAGCGGAGACCCAGTACTTC	CASSLSLAETQYF
-	-	TRBJ1-2	TRBV7-9	TGTGCCAGCAGCTCGGACGGGGGGGGCTACACCTTC	CASSSDGGGYTF
-	few	TRBJ1-1	TRBV19	TGTGCCAGTAGGCTCGGGATTGAAGCTTTCTTT	CASRLGIEAFF
TRBD1	-	TRBJ1-4	TRBV2	TGTGCCAGCAAAGGAACAGGGGAAGAAAAACTGTTTTTT	CASKGTGEEKLFF
-	-	TRBJ2-5	TRBV6-8	TGTGCCAGCAGTGTGAAGCGGAGAGAGACCCAGTACTTC	CASSVKRRETQYF
-	-	TRBJ2-3	TRBV4-1	TGCGCCAGCAGCCAAGATCAGAACAGGGTCGGCACAGATACGCAGTATTTT	CASSQDQNRVGTDTQYF
-	few	TRBJ2-4	TRBV25-1	TGTGCCAGTGAACCCAGGGGAATAGCCAAAAACATTCAGTACTTC	CASEPRGIAKNIQYF
TRBD1	-	TRBJ2-1	TRBV6-5	TGTGCCAGCAGTTTATCCTTAGACAGGGGGGGTGAGCAGTTCTTC	CASSLSLDRGGEQFF
TRBD1	-	TRBJ1-1	TRBV10-3	TGTGCCATCTCGGACAGGGCGGAAGCTTTCTTT	CAISDRAEAFF
TRBD2	once	TRBJ2-1	TRBV6-5	TGTGCCAGCAAACTAGCGGGGGGGTACAATGAGCAGTTCTTC	CASKLAGGYNEQFF
TRBD1	-	TRBJ2-1	TRBV6-1	TGTGCCAGCAGTGAATTAGGGACAGGGGAATACAATGAGCAGTTCTTC	CASSELGTGEYNEQFF
TRBD2	-	TRBJ2-7	TRBV5-3	TGTGCCAGAAGCTTGGACGGGGGGGGCTACGAGCAGTACTTC	CARSLDGGGYEQYF
-	-	TRBJ2-3	TRBV9	TGTGCCAGCAGCGTAGAAGGCGGGGTAGGAGATACGCAGTATTTT	CASSVEGGVGDTQYF
-	-	TRBJ1-1	TRBV2	TGTGCCAGCCAGCGGGGCCCGAACACTGAAGCTTTCTTT	CASQRGPNTEAFF
TRBD1	-	TRBJ2-3	TRBV9	TGTGCCAGCAGCGTATATCACAGGGGCGACACAGATACGCAGTATTTT	CASSVYHRGDTDTQYF
-	-	TRBJ2-4	TRBV5-4	TGTGCCAGCAGCGGGAGAGGGATAGAATTAGGTGACATTCAGTACTTC	CASSGRGIELGDIQYF
TRBD2	once	TRBJ2-1	TRBV7-2	TGTGCCAGCAGCTTCCTTAGCGGGAGCTCCTACAATGAGCAGTTCTTC	CASSFLSGSSYNEQFF
TRBD1	-	TRBJ2-7	TRBV29-1	TGCAGCGGGGGAGAGGGGACAGGGGGCGAGCAGTACTTC	CSGGEGTGGEQYF
TRBD1	-	TRBJ1-2	TRBV29-1	TGCAGCGTTGACCGGGACAGGGGGCAGGGGGGCTATGGCTACACCTTC	CSVDRDRGQGGYGYTF
TRBD1	-	TRBJ2-2	TRBV6-5	TGTGCCAGCAGTTCTAGACAGGGGTTCACCGGGGAGCTGTTTTTT	CASSSRQGFTGELFF
TRBD2	-	TRBJ2-5	TRBV27	TGTGCCAGCAGTTTAAGCGGGGGGCCGGGGACCCAGTACTTC	CASSLSGGPGTQYF
-	-	TRBJ2-5	TRBV15	TGTGCCACCAGCAGTGTTGGGAAACAGGTTGTCCCCCAAGAGACCCAGTACTTC	CATSSVGKQVVPQETQYF
TRBD1	few	TRBJ1-3	TRBV7-8	TGTGCCAGCAGCTTCTTTGGACAGGGGGCTGGAAACACCATATATTTT	CASSFFGQGAGNTIYF
TRBD1	-	TRBJ2-4	TRBV4-2	TGTGCCAGCAGCCAAGGACAGGGTGTAAACATTCAGTACTTC	CASSQGQGVNIQYF
TRBD1	-	TRBJ1-5	TRBV27	TGTGCCAGCAGTTTAGCAGGGGGACTGAGCAATCAGCCCCAGCATTTT	CASSLAGGLSNQPQHF
TRBD2	-	TRBJ2-2	TRBV9	TGTGCCAGCAGCTTTCAGACTAGCAGTCTCGGGGAGCTGTTTTTT	CASSFQTSSLGELFF
TRBD1	-	TRBJ1-4	TRBV5-6	TGTGCCAGCAGCGAAACAGGGGGCGCGGTTGAAAAACTGTTTTTT	CASSETGGAVEKLFF
TRBD2	-	TRBJ2-3	TRBV15	TGTGCCACCAGCAGCGGGACTAGCGGCACAGATACGCAGTATTTT	CATSSGTSGTDTQYF
TRBD2	-	TRBJ2-7	TRBV4-1	TGCGCCAGCAGCCAAGCCCTACTAGCGGGAGCTTACGAGCAGTACTTC	CASSQALLAGAYEQYF
-	-	TRBJ1-6	TRBV19	TGTGCCAGTAGTACCAGCTCCTATAATTCACCCCTCCACTTT	CASSTSSYNSPLHF
TRBD1	-	TRBJ2-2	TRBV7-9	TGTGCCAGCAGCTGGCCCGGGACAGGGAACACCGGGGAGCTGTTTTTT	CASSWPGTGNTGELFF
TRBD1	-	TRBJ2-1	TRBV5-6	TGTGCCAGCAGCTTGCCGGGACAGGGGGCACCGAGTGAGCAGTTCTTC	CASSLPGQGAPSEQFF
TRBD1	once	TRBJ2-4	TRBV6-5	TGTGCCAGCAGCCATCAACCGACAGGGTTAAACATTCAGTACTTC	CASSHQPTGLNIQYF
TRBD2	-	TRBJ2-7	TRBV5-1	TGCGCCAGCAGCACAGCACTAGCGGGAGTGGAAGAGCAGTACTTC	CASSTALAGVEEQYF
TRBD2	-	TRBJ2-1	TRBV5-6	TGTGCCAGCAGCTTGGCCCGGGCTAGCGGGAGGATAGCGAATGAGCAGTTCTTC	CASSLARASGRIANEQFF